The clone carrying this T cell receptor (beta chain) was observed a few times. Germline V gives CDR1 SGHVS, CDR2 FNYEAQ. This CDR3 has 13 residues. The ends were cut back, 8 bases at V and 6 bases at J, with 11 bases in the middle. The data were taken from a study of T-cell reconstitution after alpha-beta-depleted transplantation in children. During its preparation, the TCRbeta library received unique molecular identifiers. In TCRdb, the PCR reads were re-called with MiXCR into one record per CDR3 protein. The data contain about 360,000 distinct CDR3 sequences, 13% of them seen just once; the ten biggest clones take up around 4%.

V gene TRBV7-6 combines with J gene TRBJ2-6; no clear D gene. Source: PBMCs, taken from the stem cell graft. The sequence came from a human donor who donated a stem cell graft to a child with Fanconi anemia. This CDR3 reads CASSRDTANVLTF. The CDR3 DNA follows: TGTGCCAGCTCCCGAGATACGGCCAACGTCCTGACTTTC.